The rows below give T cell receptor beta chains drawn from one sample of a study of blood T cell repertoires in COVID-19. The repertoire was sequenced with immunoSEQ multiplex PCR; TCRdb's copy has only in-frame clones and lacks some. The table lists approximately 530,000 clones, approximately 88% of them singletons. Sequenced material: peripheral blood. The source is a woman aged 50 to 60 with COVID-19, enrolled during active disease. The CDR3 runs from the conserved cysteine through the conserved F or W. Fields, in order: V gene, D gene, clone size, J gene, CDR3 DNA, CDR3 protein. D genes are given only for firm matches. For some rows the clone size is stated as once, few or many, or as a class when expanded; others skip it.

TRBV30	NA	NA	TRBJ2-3	TGTGCCTGGAGTGTAGGGGCCAGCACAGATACGCAGTATTTT	CAWSVGASTDTQYF
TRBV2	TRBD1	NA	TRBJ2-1	TGTGCCAGCAGTCTAGGGGGCGAGCAGTTCTTC	CASSLGGEQFF
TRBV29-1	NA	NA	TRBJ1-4	TGCAGCGTTGATGGGGCAGGCGCAACTAATGAAAAACTGTTTTTT	CSVDGAGATNEKLFF
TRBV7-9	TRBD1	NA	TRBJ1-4	TGTGCCAGCAGCCCCGGGACAGGGGGTAATGAAAAACTGTTTTTT	CASSPGTGGNEKLFF
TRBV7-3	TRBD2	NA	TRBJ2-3	TGTGCCAGCAGCTTGGGACTAGCAGTAGATACGCAGTATTTT	CASSLGLAVDTQYF
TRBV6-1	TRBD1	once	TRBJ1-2	TGTGCCAGCAGTGACGTTACAGGGGAAGAAGATGGCTACACCTTC	CASSDVTGEEDGYTF
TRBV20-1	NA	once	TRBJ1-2	TGCAGTGCTAGCGGGAGAGCTGGCTACACCTTC	CSASGRAGYTF
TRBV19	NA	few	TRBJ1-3	TGTGCCAGTAGTTGGGGACAAGTAAACACCATATATTTT	CASSWGQVNTIYF
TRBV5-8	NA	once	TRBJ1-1	TGTGCCAGCAGCGCCGGGCGGGGCAGACACATGAACACTGAAGCTTTCTTT	CASSAGRGRHMNTEAFF
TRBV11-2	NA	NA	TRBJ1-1	TGTGCCAGCAGCCCCAGGCAGGGGCTGGTCACTGAAGCTTTCTTT	CASSPRQGLVTEAFF
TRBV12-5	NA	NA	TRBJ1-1	TGTGCTAGTGGCTCACAGGGCGCACGTTTAGCTTTCTTT	CASGSQGARLAFF
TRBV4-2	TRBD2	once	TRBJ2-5	TGTGCCAGCAGCCAAGGTCTAGCGGGGGGAGAGACCCAGTACTTC	CASSQGLAGGETQYF
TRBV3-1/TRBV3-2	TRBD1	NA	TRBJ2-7	TGTGCCAGCAGCCGAGGGACAGGGGGGACCTACGAGCAGTACTTC	CASSRGTGGTYEQYF
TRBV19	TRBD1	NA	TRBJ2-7	TGTGCCAGTAGTCCAGGGACAGGGGCCACCTACGAGCAGTACTTC	CASSPGTGATYEQYF
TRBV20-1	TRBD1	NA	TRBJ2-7	TGCAGCGGGACAGGGCTATACGAGCAGTACTTC	CSGTGLYEQYF
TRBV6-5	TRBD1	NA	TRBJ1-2	TGTGCCAGCAGACCGGACAGGGGAAGCTATGGCTACACCTTC	CASRPDRGSYGYTF
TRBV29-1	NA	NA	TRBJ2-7	TGCAGCGTTGTCCGACGGGACACAGGGATGGAGCAGTACTTC	CSVVRRDTGMEQYF
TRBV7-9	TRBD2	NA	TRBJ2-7	TGTGCCAGCAGCTTCCGCGTAGCGGGGGACATAACGTGCGAGCAGTACTTC	CASSFRVAGDITCEQYF
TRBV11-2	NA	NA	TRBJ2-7	TGTGCCAGCAGCGATACAGGGTTGACGTACGAGCAGTACTTC	CASSDTGLTYEQYF
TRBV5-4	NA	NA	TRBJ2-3	TGTGCCAGCAGCCGGGCGGGGGATACGCAGTATTTT	CASSRAGDTQYF
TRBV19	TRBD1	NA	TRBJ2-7	TGTGCCAGTAGTATTTCCGGGACAGGGATTATGTACGAGCAGTACTTC	CASSISGTGIMYEQYF
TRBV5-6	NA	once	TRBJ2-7	TGTGCCAGCAGCTCCCCCTATTCGACAGGTTTGCCCTACGAGCAGTACTTC	CASSSPYSTGLPYEQYF
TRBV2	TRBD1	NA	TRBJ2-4	TGTGCCAGCAGTGAAGCCCCGGGACAGGGAAACATTCAGTACTTC	CASSEAPGQGNIQYF
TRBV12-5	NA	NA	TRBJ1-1	TGTGCTAGTGCCCTTGGGACAGAAGCTTTCTTT	CASALGTEAFF
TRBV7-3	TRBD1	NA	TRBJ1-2	TGTGCCAGCAGCTCCGACCGGGACAGAGATGGCTACACCTTC	CASSSDRDRDGYTF
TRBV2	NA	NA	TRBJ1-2	TGTGCCAGCAGTGAAGCGCTTTGGATAGGGGAGGACTATGGCTACACCTTC	CASSEALWIGEDYGYTF
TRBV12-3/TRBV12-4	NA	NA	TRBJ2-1	TGTGCCAGCAGCCGCGGATTTTACAATGAGCAGTTCTTC	CASSRGFYNEQFF
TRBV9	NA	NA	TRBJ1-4	TGTGCCAGCAGCCGATACTCAAACCCGTTGGGCACTAATGAAAAACTGTTTTTT	CASSRYSNPLGTNEKLFF
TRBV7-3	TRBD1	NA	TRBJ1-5	TGTGCCAGCAGCTCCCCGGGACAGGTGGGCCAGCCCCAGCATTTT	CASSSPGQVGQPQHF
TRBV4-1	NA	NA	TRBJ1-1	TGCGCCAGCAGCCAAGGGGAAGACAGTCAGCCCACTGAAGCTTTCTTT	CASSQGEDSQPTEAFF
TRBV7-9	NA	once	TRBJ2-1	TGTGCCAGCAGCTTAGGAGGGTTGGAGCAGTTCTTC	CASSLGGLEQFF
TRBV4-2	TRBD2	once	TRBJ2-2	TGTGCCAGCAGCCAAGGGACTAGCGGTCGAACCGGGGAGCTGTTTTTT	CASSQGTSGRTGELFF
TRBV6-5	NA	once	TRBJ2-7	TGTGCCAGTGCCGGGACAAGGTCCTCCTACGAGCAGTACTTC	CASAGTRSSYEQYF
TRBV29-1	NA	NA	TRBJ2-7	TGCAGCGTCCGGGATGTAGAGGGCTACGAGCAGTACTTC	CSVRDVEGYEQYF
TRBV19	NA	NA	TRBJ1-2	TGTGCCAGTAGTATATCATCCCGCCAGGTTAACTATGGCTACACCTTC	CASSISSRQVNYGYTF
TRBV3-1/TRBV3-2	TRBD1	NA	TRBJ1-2	TGTGCCAGCAGCCGATCGGACAGGGATGGCTACACCTTC	CASSRSDRDGYTF
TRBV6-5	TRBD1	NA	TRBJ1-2	TGTGCCAGCAGATCCTGGAAGGGGGCCGGTGGCTACACCTTC	CASRSWKGAGGYTF
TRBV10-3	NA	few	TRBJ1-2	TGTGCCATCAGTGAGGGGGGCGTAGCCTATGGCTACACCTTC	CAISEGGVAYGYTF
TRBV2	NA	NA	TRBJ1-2	TGTGCCAGCAGTCCAGATAACTATGGCTACACCTTC	CASSPDNYGYTF
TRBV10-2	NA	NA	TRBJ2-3	TGCGCCAGCAGTGAGGAGCGGGTCGGGGCGGATACGCAGTATTTT	CASSEERVGADTQYF
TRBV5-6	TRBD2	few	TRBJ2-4	TGTGCCAGCAGCTTGAGGCTAGCGGGAAACATTCAGTACTTC	CASSLRLAGNIQYF
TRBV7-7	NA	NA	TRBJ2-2	TGTGCCAGCAGCCCCGGGTCCAACCCGTCTACCGGGGAGCTGTTTTTT	CASSPGSNPSTGELFF
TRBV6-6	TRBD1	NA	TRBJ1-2	TGTGCCAGTACCTTTGACAGGGAAATTTCGGGCTACACCTTC	CASTFDREISGYTF
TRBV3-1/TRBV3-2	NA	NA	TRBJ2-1	TGTGCCAGCAGCCAAGATAGACTAGGGTACAATGAGCAGTTCTTC	CASSQDRLGYNEQFF
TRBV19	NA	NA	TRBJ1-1	TGTGCCAGTAGACAGGGCATGAACACTGAAGCTTTCTTT	CASRQGMNTEAFF
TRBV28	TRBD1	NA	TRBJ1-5	TGTGCCAGCAGCATAGGACAGGGGTACAATCAGCCCCAGCATTTT	CASSIGQGYNQPQHF
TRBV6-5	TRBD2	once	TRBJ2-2	TGTGCCAGCAGTCCATTCGCGGGGGGCACCGGGGAGCTGTTTTTT	CASSPFAGGTGELFF
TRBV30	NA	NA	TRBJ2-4	TGTGCCTGGAGTGTAGGCGGGTGGACGGAAAACATTCAGTACTTC	CAWSVGGWTENIQYF
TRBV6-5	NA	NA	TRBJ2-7	TGTGCCAGCAGTTACGGGCAGGGCCCCGACTCCTACGAGCAGTACTTC	CASSYGQGPDSYEQYF
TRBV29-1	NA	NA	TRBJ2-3	TGCAGCGTTGAACGTCGGTCGGAGGACACAGATACGCAGTATTTT	CSVERRSEDTDTQYF
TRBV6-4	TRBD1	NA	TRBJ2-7	TGTGCCAGCAGTCCGGGACAGGGGATGGGTGAGCAGTACTTC	CASSPGQGMGEQYF
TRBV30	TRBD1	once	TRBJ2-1	TGTGCCTGGAGGGGATGGGACAGTAGATCCTACAATGAGCAGTTCTTC	CAWRGWDSRSYNEQFF
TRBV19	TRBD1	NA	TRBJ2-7	TGTGCTAGTAGTCCCGGGACAGGTCCCTACGAGCAGTACTTC	CASSPGTGPYEQYF
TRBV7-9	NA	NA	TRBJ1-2	TGTGCCAGCGGTCAGGGAGGGTTTAGCTATGGCTACACCTTC	CASGQGGFSYGYTF
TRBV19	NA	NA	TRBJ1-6	TGTGCCAGTACCCCGGGACTGAACTATAATTCACCCCTCCACTTT	CASTPGLNYNSPLHF
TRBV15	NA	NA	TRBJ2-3	TGTGCCACCAGCAGGAGCAGCACAGATACGCAGTATTTT	CATSRSSTDTQYF